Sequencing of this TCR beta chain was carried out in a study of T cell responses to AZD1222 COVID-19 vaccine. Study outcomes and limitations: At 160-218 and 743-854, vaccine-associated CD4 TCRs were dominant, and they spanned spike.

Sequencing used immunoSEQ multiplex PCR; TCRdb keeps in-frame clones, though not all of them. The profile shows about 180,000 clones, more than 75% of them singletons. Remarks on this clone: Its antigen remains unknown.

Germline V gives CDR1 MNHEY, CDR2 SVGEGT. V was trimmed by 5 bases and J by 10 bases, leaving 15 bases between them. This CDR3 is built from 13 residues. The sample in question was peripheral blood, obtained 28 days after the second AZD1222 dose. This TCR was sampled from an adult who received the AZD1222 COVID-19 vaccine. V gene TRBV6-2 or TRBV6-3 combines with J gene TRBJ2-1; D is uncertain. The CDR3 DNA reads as TGTGCCAGCAGTCAACCGGGTCAGTACGAGCAGTTCTTC. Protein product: CASSQPGQYEQFF.